The 11 T cell receptor beta chains below were found in one sample sequenced in a study of Graves' ophthalmopathy and Graves' hyperthyroidism. RNA transcripts were the template, and TCR beta CDR3 regions were amplified from them. RT-PCR in the first round used HTBI primers; a second-round multiplex PCR followed. TCRdb re-derived calls from the multiplex PCR reads in MiXCR, one entry per CDR3 protein. The data show 450,000 to 600,000 distinct CDR3 sequences, 35% to 45% seen once. Sequencing was done on a sample of peripheral blood or thyroid tissue (not recorded which). The origin of the receptors is an adult man with Graves' hyperthyroidism.

Remarks on this clonotype: A junction boundary mismatches the germline segment, possibly from a read error. The V and J genes are TRBV19 and TRBJ2-3; D unresolved. Germline V gene data show CDR1 as LNHDA and CDR2 as SQIVND (reference sequence). The CDR3 has 14 residues. The CDR3 region is CASSMSLSTDTRYF. The CDR3 DNA reads TGTGCCAGTAGTATGAGCCTGAGCACAGATACGCGGTATTTT.

V gene TRBV7-3 combines with J gene TRBJ2-3; 7 nucleotides line up with TRBD2. The CDR3 runs 15 residues. After removal of 3 bases from V and 3 bases from J, the junction contained 6 bases not matched to a gene. From germline, CDR1 is SGHTA and CDR2 FQGTGA. The CDR3 region is CASSLNAGATDTQYF. The CDR3 DNA is TGTGCCAGCAGCTTGAACGCGGGAGCGACAGATACGCAGTATTTT.

Note on this clonotype: Relative to the germline gene, one junction end is altered; a read error may explain this. For the CDR3, the DNA is TGTGCCAGCAGTAAGGGCCTATACCCGAATGAAAAACTGTTTTTT. It translates to CASSKGLYPNEKLFF. The genes are TRBV19 and TRBJ1-4; D is uncertain. The CDR3 extends over 15 amino acids. The germline CDR1 and CDR2 sequences are LNHDA and SQIVND (reference sequence).

The table lists this clonotype with many counts. The chain combines TRBV2 with TRBJ2-5, with D perhaps matching TRBD2 (6 bases). Germline V gives CDR1 SNHLY, CDR2 FYNNEI. The CDR3 is 13 residues long. Trimming stripped 10 bases from V and 5 bases from J, with 17 bases between. CDR3 region: CATVRGMGETQYF. CDR3 bases: TGTGCCACCGTTCGGGGGATGGGGGAGACCCAGTACTTC.

This clonotype was seen many times. This chain joins TRBV25-1 and TRBJ1-1; 7 bases align to TRBD1. The length of the CDR3 is 12 residues. Germline V CDR1 and CDR2: MGHDK, SYGVNS. With V trimmed by 3 bases and J by 10 bases, 5 bases remained unmatched. The CDR3 DNA sequence: TGTGCCAGCAGTGACAGGGGGAGCGGAGCTTTCTTT. Its protein is CASSDRGSGAFF.

The chain has TRBV5-6 and TRBJ1-4; D gene uncertain. V was trimmed by 5 bases and J by 8 bases, leaving 16 bases between them. Germline values: CDR1 SGHDT, CDR2 YYEEEE. The CDR3 consists of 14 residues. CDR3 sequence reads: CASSGVRAGEKLFF. The CDR3 nucleotides are TGTGCCAGCAGTGGTGTTAGGGCTGGCGAAAAACTGTTTTTT.

Of note for this clonotype: Possible read error: a much larger clone is one base away. DNA for the CDR3: TGTGCCAGCAGCGAGCAGGGGTGGTCTGACTACACCTTC. Residues: CASSEQGWSDYTF. The chain has TRBV6-5 and TRBJ1-2; D might be TRBD1 (6 bases). The CDR3 has 13 residues. Between the trimmed V and J ends, which lost 6 bases and 10 bases, there was a span of 18 bases. Germline values: CDR1 MNHEY, CDR2 SVGAGI.

In this sample, this clonotype turned up many times. The chain employs TRBV12-3 or TRBV12-4 and TRBJ2-5; D is possibly TRBD2 (5 bases). The CDR3 loop spans 13 amino acids. Trimming stripped 5 bases from V and 2 bases from J, with 9 bases between. The CDR3 DNA reads as TGTGCCAGCAGTACTAGGGAGCAAGAGACCCAGTACTTC. Residues: CASSTREQETQYF.

In this sample, this clonotype turned up many times. The chain carries TRBV5-1 and TRBJ2-7; D possibly corresponds to TRBD1 (6 bases). Germline loops: CDR1 SGHRS, CDR2 YFSETQ. The V end was cut by 0 bases, the J end by 9 bases, with 13 bases between. The CDR3 sequence is 13 residues long. The CDR3 nucleotides read TGCGCCAGCAGCTTGGAGGGACATTCTACGCAGTACTTC. It encodes CASSLEGHSTQYF.

This chain uses TRBV20-1 with TRBJ2-5; no clear D. The germline V gene has CDR1 DFQATT and CDR2 SNEGSKA (reference sequence). The V end lost 5 bases, the J end lost 2 bases, and 15 bases lay between the germline ends. The CDR3 spans 14 residues. CDR3 sequence (DNA): TGCAGTGCTCCGAGGTCGGTCTCTCAAGAGACCCAGTACTTC. It specifies CSAPRSVSQETQYF.

This clonotype was seen many times. The chain combines TRBV6-6 with TRBJ1-2; D unclear. The CDR3 is 13 amino acids. Trimming stripped 5 bases from V and 8 bases from J, with 15 bases between. Germline V gene lookup returns CDR1 MNHNY and CDR2 SVGAGI (reference sequence). The DNA of the CDR3 is TGTGCCAGCAGTCCCCGATGGGGTGAGGGCTACACCTTC. Translated, it gives CASSPRWGEGYTF.